Listed here is a single T cell receptor (beta chain). Its target is unknown. The source of the sample is a study of cytomegalovirus exposure and HLA in healthy donors. Study-wide findings and caveats: Cytomegalovirus-associated TCR beta chains were listed, numbering some 180. A later analysis showed that HLA-associated TCR beta chains had undergone more clonal expansion than equally common others. Three CMV-associated chains were confirmed in vitro to be specific for CMV antigens. Later analysis associated a missense DCLRE1C variant with TCR beta V- and J-gene trimming.

PCR amplification relied on 60 Vbeta primers (plus 13 Jbeta primers). Sequencing was performed with immunoSEQ multiplex PCR; in TCRdb, only in-frame clones are kept and a portion is missing. The sample has about 160,000 clones; approximately 70% are singletons. From germline, CDR1 is SGDLS and CDR2 YYNGEE. This CDR3 has 17 amino acids. Losses at the gene ends were 0 bases for V and 5 bases for J; bases not matched to a gene: 8. This sequence was found in a man between 35 and 55 years old in good health and CMV-seropositive. The sequenced sample was PBMCs. This sequence joins TRBV9 and TRBJ2-4; 10 bases are shared with TRBD2. In nucleotides, the CDR3 is TGTGCCAGCAGCGTAGGGACTAGAGCGGGGGGGGAAAACATTCAGTACTTC. Its protein is CASSVGTRAGGENIQYF.